These T cell receptor beta chains were read from a single sample in a study of cytomegalovirus exposure and HLA in healthy donors. TCRdb keeps only in-frame clones here, not all; method: immunoSEQ multiplex PCR. The sample consists of approximately 130,000 clones, around 73% of them appearing once. Input material: PBMCs. These receptors all stem from a man aged 50 or older in good health and CMV-seronegative. Each CDR3 is given with its conserved first and last residue. Fields, in order: clone size, D gene, V gene, J gene, CDR3 protein, CDR3 DNA. The D gene is left open where the match is weak. Only part of the rows carry a size: once, few, many, or a class if the clone is expanded.

.	TRBD2	TRBV28	TRBJ2-7	CASSSSGSLYEQYF	TGTGCCAGCAGTTCGAGCGGGAGTCTCTACGAGCAGTACTTC
.	.	TRBV6-5	TRBJ2-2	CASSNRQDVTGELFF	TGTGCCAGCAGCAATAGACAGGACGTGACCGGGGAGCTGTTTTTT
.	.	TRBV6-5	TRBJ2-7	CASSSSKRAEQYF	TGTGCCAGCAGCTCCTCGAAGCGTGCCGAGCAGTACTTC
.	TRBD1	TRBV5-1	TRBJ2-1	CASSLGTGDSSYNEQFF	TGCGCCAGCAGCTTGGGGACAGGGGACAGCTCCTACAATGAGCAGTTCTTC
.	TRBD1	TRBV18	TRBJ2-3	CASSTTGTGLGDTQYF	TGTGCCAGCTCAACGACCGGGACAGGGTTAGGAGATACGCAGTATTTT
.	TRBD1	TRBV7-2	TRBJ1-1	CASRGGQGAIVTEAFF	TGTGCCAGCAGGGGAGGACAGGGGGCGATCGTCACTGAAGCTTTCTTT
.	.	TRBV5-6	TRBJ2-2	CASSRGSKNTGELFF	TGTGCCAGCAGCAGAGGGTCGAAGAACACCGGGGAGCTGTTTTTT
.	.	TRBV19	TRBJ2-7	CASSLWAGSHEQYF	TGTGCCAGTAGTCTGTGGGCAGGGTCCCACGAGCAGTACTTC
.	.	TRBV27	TRBJ2-5	CASSLFGQQETQYF	TGTGCCAGCAGTTTATTTGGGCAGCAAGAGACCCAGTACTTC
.	TRBD2	TRBV7-2	TRBJ2-2	CASLSGRATGELFF	TGTGCCAGCCTTAGCGGGAGGGCCACCGGGGAGCTGTTTTTT
.	.	TRBV6-1	TRBJ2-7	CASSEGGLYEQYF	TGTGCCAGCAGTGAAGGCGGGCTATACGAGCAGTACTTC
.	.	TRBV2	TRBJ2-1	CASREGQVSYNEQFF	TGTGCCAGCAGGGAAGGACAAGTCTCCTACAATGAGCAGTTCTTC
.	TRBD1	TRBV27	TRBJ2-3	CASSSPGTGGSDTQYF	TGTGCCAGCAGTAGCCCCGGGACAGGGGGAAGTGATACGCAGTATTTT
.	.	TRBV6-5	TRBJ1-1	CASSRETYTEAFF	TGTGCCAGCAGCCGGGAAACTTACACTGAAGCTTTCTTT
.	.	TRBV7-2	TRBJ1-1	CASSPGIWIKAFF	TGTGCCAGCAGCCCCGGGATTTGGATAAAAGCTTTCTTT
.	.	TRBV2	TRBJ2-3	CASRLRDIPSDTQYF	TGTGCCAGCAGGCTCCGGGACATACCCTCGGATACGCAGTATTTT
.	.	TRBV19	TRBJ1-3	CASSTAVISGNTIYF	TGTGCCAGTAGTACAGCGGTCATCTCTGGAAACACCATATATTTT
few	.	TRBV27	TRBJ2-1	CASSEFYSYNEQFF	TGTGCCAGCAGCGAATTCTATTCGTACAATGAGCAGTTCTTC
.	TRBD1	TRBV11-2	TRBJ1-1	CASRPSDRALARIGTEAFF	TGTGCCAGCAGGCCCTCCGACAGGGCCCTAGCAAGGATCGGCACTGAAGCTTTCTTT
.	TRBD1	TRBV11-1	TRBJ2-1	CASSSLGTGRNEQFF	TGTGCCAGCAGCTCCTTAGGGACAGGGAGGAATGAGCAGTTCTTC
.	.	TRBV7-2	TRBJ2-7	CASSLDRFSYEQYF	TGTGCCAGCAGCTTAGACAGGTTCTCCTACGAGCAGTACTTC